Given below is one TCR beta chain in context. Its antigen is unidentified. The PCR employed 60 Vbeta primers together with 13 Jbeta primers. Data came from immunoSEQ multiplex PCR; TCRdb stores just in-frame clones and leaves some out. The table has approximately 44,000 clones, around 77% seen once. The sample comes from a study of cytomegalovirus exposure and HLA in healthy donors. Looking at the study overall: One earlier analysis, a look at 150 million to 200 million T cells, found fewer than 140 million unique TCR beta sequences. Points from the study as a whole: Most TCR sequences were uncommon, yet certain public TCRs appeared in many donors.

These donors, healthy bone marrow donors, were studied. The V segment lost 4 bases and the J segment 4 bases; nucleotides outside the gene matches: 6. The germline V gene encodes CDR1 SGHDN and CDR2 FVKESK. This CDR3 is built from 15 residues. The rearrangement joins TRBV14 to TRBJ1-4, with 7 nucleotides matching TRBD1. Sample: PBMCs. The sequence derives from a man aged 25-45 years in good health and CMV-seronegative. The chain's CDR3 is CASSRNRGYNEKLFF. Here the CDR3 DNA reads TGTGCCAGCAGCCGTAACAGGGGATATAATGAAAAACTGTTTTTT.